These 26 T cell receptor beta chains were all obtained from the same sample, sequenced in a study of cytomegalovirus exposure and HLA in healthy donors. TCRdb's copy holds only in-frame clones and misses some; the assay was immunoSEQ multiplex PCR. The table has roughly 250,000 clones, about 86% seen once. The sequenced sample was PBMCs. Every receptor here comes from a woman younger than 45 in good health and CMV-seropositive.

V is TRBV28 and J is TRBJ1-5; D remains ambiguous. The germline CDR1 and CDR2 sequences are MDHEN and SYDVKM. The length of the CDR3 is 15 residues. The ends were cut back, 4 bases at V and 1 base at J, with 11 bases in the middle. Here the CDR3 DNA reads TGTGCCAGCAGTTCAATGGTGAGAAGCAATCAGCCCCAGCATTTT. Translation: CASSSMVRSNQPQHF.

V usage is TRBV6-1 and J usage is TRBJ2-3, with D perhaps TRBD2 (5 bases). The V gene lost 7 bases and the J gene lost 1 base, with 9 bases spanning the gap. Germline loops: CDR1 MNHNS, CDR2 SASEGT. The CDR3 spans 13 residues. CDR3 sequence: CASTADRTDTQYF. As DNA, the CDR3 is TGTGCCAGCACAGCGGACCGCACAGATACGCAGTATTTT.

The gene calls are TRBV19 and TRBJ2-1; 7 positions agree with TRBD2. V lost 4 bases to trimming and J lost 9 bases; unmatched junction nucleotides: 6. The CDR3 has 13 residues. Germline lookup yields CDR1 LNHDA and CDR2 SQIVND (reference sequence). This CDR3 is CASSRAGASEQFF. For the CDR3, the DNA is TGTGCCAGTAGTAGGGCGGGAGCAAGTGAGCAGTTCTTC.

CDR3 sequence: CANTVEGRRDSYEQYF. The CDR3, as DNA: TGCGCCAACACAGTGGAGGGGAGGCGGGACTCCTACGAGCAGTACTTC. V usage is TRBV10-2 and J usage is TRBJ2-7, with D possibly being TRBD2 (6 bases). The CDR3 is 16 residues long. Germline-derived CDR1 and CDR2 are WSHSY and SAAADI. Trimming shortened V by 10 bases and J by 0 bases, and 22 bases separated the two germline ends.

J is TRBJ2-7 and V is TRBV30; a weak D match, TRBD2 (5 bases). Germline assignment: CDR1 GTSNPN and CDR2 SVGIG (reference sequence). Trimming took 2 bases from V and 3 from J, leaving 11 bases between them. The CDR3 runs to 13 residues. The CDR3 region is CAWSSGKGYEQYF. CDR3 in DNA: TGTGCCTGGAGTTCGGGGAAAGGCTACGAGCAGTACTTC. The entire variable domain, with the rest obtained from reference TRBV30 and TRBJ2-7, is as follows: SQTIHQWPATLVQPVGSPLSLECTVEGTSNPNLYWYRQAAGRGLQLLFYSVGIGQISSEVPQNLSASRPQDRQFILSSKKLLLSDSGFYLCAWSSGKGYEQYFGPGTRLTVT.

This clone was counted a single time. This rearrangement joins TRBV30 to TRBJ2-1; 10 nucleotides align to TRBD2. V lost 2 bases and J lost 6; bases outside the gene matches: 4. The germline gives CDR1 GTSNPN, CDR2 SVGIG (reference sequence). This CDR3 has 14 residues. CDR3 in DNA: TGTGCCTGGAGTAGCGGGAGGGGGGCCAATGAGCAGTTCTTC. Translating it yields CAWSSGRGANEQFF. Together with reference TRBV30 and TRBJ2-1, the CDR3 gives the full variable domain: SQTIHQWPATLVQPVGSPLSLECTVEGTSNPNLYWYRQAAGRGLQLLFYSVGIGQISSEVPQNLSASRPQDRQFILSSKKLLLSDSGFYLCAWSSGRGANEQFFGPGTRLTVL.

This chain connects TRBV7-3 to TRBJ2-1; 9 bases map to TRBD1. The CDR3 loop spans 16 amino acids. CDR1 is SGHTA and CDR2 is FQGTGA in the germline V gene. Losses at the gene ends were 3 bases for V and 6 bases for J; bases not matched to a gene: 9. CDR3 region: CASSFAGTGIFNEQFF. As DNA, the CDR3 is TGTGCCAGCAGCTTTGCTGGGACAGGGATCTTCAATGAGCAGTTCTTC.

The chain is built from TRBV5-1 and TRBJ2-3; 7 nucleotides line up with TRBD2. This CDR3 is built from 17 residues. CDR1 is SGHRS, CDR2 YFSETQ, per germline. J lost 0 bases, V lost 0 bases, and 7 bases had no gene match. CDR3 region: CASSLVSGTGSTDTQYF. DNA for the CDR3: TGCGCCAGCAGCTTGGTGAGCGGGACGGGAAGCACAGATACGCAGTATTTT.

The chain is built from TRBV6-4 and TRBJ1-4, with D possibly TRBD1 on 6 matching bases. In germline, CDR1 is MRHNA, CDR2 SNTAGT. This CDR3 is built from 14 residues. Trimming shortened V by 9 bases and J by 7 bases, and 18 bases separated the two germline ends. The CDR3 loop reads CARARWDNAEKLFF. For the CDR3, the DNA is TGTGCCAGGGCACGATGGGACAATGCTGAAAAACTGTTTTTT.

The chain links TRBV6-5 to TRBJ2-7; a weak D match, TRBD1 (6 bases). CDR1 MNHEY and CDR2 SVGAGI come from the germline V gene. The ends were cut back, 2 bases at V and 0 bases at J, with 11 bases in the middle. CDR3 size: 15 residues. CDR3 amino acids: CASSYSGGSSYEQYF. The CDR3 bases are TGTGCCAGCAGTTACAGTGGGGGCAGCTCCTACGAGCAGTACTTC.

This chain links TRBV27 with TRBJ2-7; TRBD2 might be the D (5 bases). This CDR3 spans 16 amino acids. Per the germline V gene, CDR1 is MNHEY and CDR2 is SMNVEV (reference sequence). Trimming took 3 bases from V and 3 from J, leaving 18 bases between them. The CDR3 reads CASSFSPEGLYYEQYF. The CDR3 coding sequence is TGTGCCAGCAGTTTTTCCCCCGAGGGTTTGTACTACGAGCAGTACTTC.

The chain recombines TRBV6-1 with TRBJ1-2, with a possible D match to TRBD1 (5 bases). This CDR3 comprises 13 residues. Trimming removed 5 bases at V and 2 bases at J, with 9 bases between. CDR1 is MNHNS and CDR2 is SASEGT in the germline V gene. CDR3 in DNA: TGTGCCAGCAGTCCGACAGCCAACTATGGCTACACCTTC. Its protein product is CASSPTANYGYTF.

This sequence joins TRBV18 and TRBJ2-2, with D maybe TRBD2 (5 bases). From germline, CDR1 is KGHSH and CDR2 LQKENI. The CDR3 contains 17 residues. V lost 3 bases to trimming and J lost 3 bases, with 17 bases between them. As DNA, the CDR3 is TGTGCCAGCTCACCGCGCGGGCTCGGAGGTGACACCGGGGAGCTGTTTTTT. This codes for CASSPRGLGGDTGELFF.

As DNA, the CDR3 is TGTGCCAGCAGCTTAGTTTCGGGGGAAAACATTCAGTACTTC. Translated: CASSLVSGENIQYF. The J gene is TRBJ2-4, the V gene TRBV7-8, with D perhaps matching TRBD2 (6 bases). The germline V gene encodes CDR1 SGHVS and CDR2 FQNEAQ. The CDR3 runs 14 residues. Deletions cut 1 base from V and 5 bases from J, with 9 bases between.

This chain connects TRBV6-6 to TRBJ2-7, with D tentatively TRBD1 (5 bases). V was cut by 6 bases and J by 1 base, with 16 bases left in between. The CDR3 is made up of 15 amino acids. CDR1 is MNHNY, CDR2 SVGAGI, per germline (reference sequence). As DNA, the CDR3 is TGTGCCAGCAGGTTACAGGCGATAACTTCCTACGAGCAGTACTTC. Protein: CASRLQAITSYEQYF.

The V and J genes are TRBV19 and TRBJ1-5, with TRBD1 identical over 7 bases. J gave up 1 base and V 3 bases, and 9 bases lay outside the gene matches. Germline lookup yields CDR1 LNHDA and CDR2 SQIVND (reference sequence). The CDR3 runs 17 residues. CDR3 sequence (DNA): TGTGCCAGTAGTATTATGGGGGACAGCTCGAGCAATCAGCCCCAGCATTTT. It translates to CASSIMGDSSSNQPQHF.

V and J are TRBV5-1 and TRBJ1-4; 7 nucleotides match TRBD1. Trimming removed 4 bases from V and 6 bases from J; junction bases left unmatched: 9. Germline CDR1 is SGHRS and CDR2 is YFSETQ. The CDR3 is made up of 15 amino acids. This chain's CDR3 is CASSNRTGPHEKLFF. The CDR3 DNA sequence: TGCGCCAGCAGCAATAGGACAGGTCCCCATGAAAAACTGTTTTTT. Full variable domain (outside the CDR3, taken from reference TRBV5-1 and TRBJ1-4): KAGVTQTPRYLIKTRGQQVTLSCSPISGHRSVSWYQQTPGQGLQFLFEYFSETQRNKGNFPGRFSGRQFSNSRSEMNVSTLELGDSALYLCASSNRTGPHEKLFFGSGTQLSVL.

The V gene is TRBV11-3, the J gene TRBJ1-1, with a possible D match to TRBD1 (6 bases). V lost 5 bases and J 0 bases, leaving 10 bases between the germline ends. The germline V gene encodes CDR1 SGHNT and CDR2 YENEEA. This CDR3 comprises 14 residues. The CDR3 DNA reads TGTGCCAGCAGCCCGGGACAAATGAACACTGAAGCTTTCTTT. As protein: CASSPGQMNTEAFF.

The CDR3 coding sequence is TGCGCCAGCAGCTTAGGGGGACTAGCGGGGGGCTTCACAGATACGCAGTATTTT. Residues: CASSLGGLAGGFTDTQYF. The V gene is TRBV5-1, the J gene TRBJ2-3, with 15 bases identical to TRBD2. The CDR3 has 18 residues. The germline V gene has CDR1 SGHRS and CDR2 YFSETQ. The V segment lost 2 bases and the J segment 2 bases; nucleotides outside the gene matches: 6.

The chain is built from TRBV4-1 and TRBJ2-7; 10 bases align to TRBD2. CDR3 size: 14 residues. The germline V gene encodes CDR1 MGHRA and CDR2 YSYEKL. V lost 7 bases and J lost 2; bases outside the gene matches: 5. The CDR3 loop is CASTEREGTYEQYF. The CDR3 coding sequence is TGCGCCAGCACCGAGCGGGAGGGAACCTACGAGCAGTACTTC.

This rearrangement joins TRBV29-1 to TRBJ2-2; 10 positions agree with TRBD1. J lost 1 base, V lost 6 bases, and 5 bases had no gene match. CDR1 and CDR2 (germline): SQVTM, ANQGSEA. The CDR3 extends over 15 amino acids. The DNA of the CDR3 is TGCAGCGTGACAGGGGGCGCCATGAACACCGGGGAGCTGTTTTTT. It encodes CSVTGGAMNTGELFF.

The DNA of the CDR3 is TGTGCTAGTGGTTTTCTAGCGGGAACCGGGGAGCTGTTTTTT. Its protein is CASGFLAGTGELFF. V gene TRBV12-5 combines with J gene TRBJ2-2; 9 bases agree with TRBD2. Trimming took 3 bases from V and 5 from J; bases not matched to a gene: 1. The length of the CDR3 is 14 residues. CDR1 LGHNT and CDR2 FRNRAP come from the germline V gene.

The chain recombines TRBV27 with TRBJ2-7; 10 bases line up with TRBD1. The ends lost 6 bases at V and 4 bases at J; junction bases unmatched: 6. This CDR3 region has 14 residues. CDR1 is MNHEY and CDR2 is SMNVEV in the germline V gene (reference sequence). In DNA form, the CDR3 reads TGTGCCAGCAGCCAGGACAGGGGGTATTACGAGCAGTACTTC. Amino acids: CASSQDRGYYEQYF.

CDR3 amino acids: CASSSLRGTVISGNTIYF. The DNA for the CDR3 is TGTGCCAGCAGCTCACTTCGTGGGACAGTGATCTCTGGAAACACCATATATTTT. The V gene is TRBV11-2, the J gene TRBJ1-3, with 7 positions matching TRBD1. The trim removed 4 bases at V and 0 bases at J, leaving 12 bases unmatched. The germline V gene encodes CDR1 SGHAT and CDR2 FQNNGV. The CDR3 has 18 amino acids.

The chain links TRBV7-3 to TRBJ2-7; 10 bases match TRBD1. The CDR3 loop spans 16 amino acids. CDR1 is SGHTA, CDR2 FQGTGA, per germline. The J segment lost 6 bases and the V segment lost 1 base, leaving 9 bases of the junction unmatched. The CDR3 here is CASSLRGGQGPFEQYF. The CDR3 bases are TGTGCCAGCAGCTTAAGGGGGGGACAGGGGCCGTTCGAGCAGTACTTC.

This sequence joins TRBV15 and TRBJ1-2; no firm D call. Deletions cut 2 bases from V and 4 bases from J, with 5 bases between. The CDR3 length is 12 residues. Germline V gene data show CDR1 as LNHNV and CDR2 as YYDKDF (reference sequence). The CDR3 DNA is TGTGCCACCAGCAGATACAGCTATGGCTACACCTTC. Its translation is CATSRYSYGYTF.